The 12 T cell receptor beta chains presented below share a single source sample, sequenced in a study of blood T cell repertoires in COVID-19. Sequenced by immunoSEQ multiplex PCR; TCRdb stores in-frame clones only, minus some. Counted here are 200,000 or so clones, about 86% occurring once; the ten biggest clones make up 6.5% to 9.5%. Sequencing was done on a sample of PBMCs or T cells enriched from blood (not recorded which). The receptors were gathered from a man aged 35-49 years who had recovered from COVID-19.

The chain couples TRBV27 to TRBJ2-7; no firm D call. The CDR3 extends over 12 amino acids. Germline V lookup: CDR1 MNHEY, CDR2 SMNVEV (reference sequence). Trimming cost V 5 bases and J 5 bases, with 10 bases left between them. CDR3 region: CASSNGQNEQYF. For the CDR3, the DNA is TGTGCCAGCAGTAATGGGCAGAACGAGCAGTACTTC.

The chain employs TRBV6-5 and TRBJ2-2, with a possible D match to TRBD2 (5 bases). V lost 2 bases and J 4 bases, leaving 14 bases between the germline ends. The CDR3 sequence is 16 residues long. The germline gives CDR1 MNHEY, CDR2 SVGAGI. In DNA form, the CDR3 reads TGTGCCAGCAGTTACAGACCCGCGGGCCGCACCGGGGAGCTGTTTTTT. Translating gives CASSYRPAGRTGELFF.

The chain is built from TRBV14 and TRBJ2-3; 9 bases align to TRBD1. CDR3 length equals 16 residues. Germline V gene sequence: CDR1 SGHDN, CDR2 FVKESK. Unmatched junction bases numbered 9, after V lost 4 bases and J lost 4 bases. Written as DNA, the CDR3 is TGTGCCAGCAGCCTCCGGACAGGGGATTTAGCAGATACGCAGTATTTT. It yields the protein CASSLRTGDLADTQYF.

In nucleotides, the CDR3 is TGCGCCAGCAGCTTGTCGGGCACAGATACGCAGTATTTT. Amino acids: CASSLSGTDTQYF. J is TRBJ2-3 and V is TRBV5-1, with D unclear. CDR1 and CDR2 from the germline V gene are SGHRS and YFSETQ. Between the trimmed V and J ends, which lost 1 base and 1 base, there was a span of 4 bases. The CDR3 sequence is 13 residues long.

The CDR3 sequence: CASSPGHSYGYTF. As DNA, the CDR3 is TGTGCCAGCAGCCCCGGACATTCCTATGGCTACACCTTC. The chain joins TRBV4-2 to TRBJ1-2; D might be TRBD1 (5 bases). V was clipped by 4 bases and J by 4 bases, with 10 bases between them. The germline gives CDR1 LGHNA, CDR2 YNFKEQ. The CDR3 has 13 amino acids.

The rearrangement joins TRBV18 to TRBJ2-7, with 10 bases matching TRBD2. The V gene's germline CDR1 is KGHSH and CDR2 LQKENI. The length of the CDR3 is 15 residues. Trimming cost V 2 bases and J 7 bases; bases outside gene matches: 8. In DNA, the CDR3 is TGTGCCAGCTCACCAGTGCTAGCGGGAGCCCTGGAGCAGTACTTC. It specifies CASSPVLAGALEQYF. The whole variable domain, remainder taken from reference TRBV18 and TRBJ2-7, is NAGVMQNPRHLVRRRGQEARLRCSPMKGHSHVYWYRQLPEEGLKFMVYLQKENIIDESGMPKERFSAEFPKEGPSILRIQQVVRGDSAAYFCASSPVLAGALEQYFGPGTRLTVT.

The chain is built from TRBV9 and TRBJ1-2; tentatively, D is TRBD1 (5 bases). Looked up from germline, CDR1 is SGDLS and CDR2 is YYNGEE. This CDR3 is built from 13 residues. The V gene lost 0 bases and the J gene lost 9 bases, with 12 bases spanning the gap. CDR3 in DNA: TGTGCCAGCAGCGTAGGTCAGGGTAATCGCTACACCTTC. Translation: CASSVGQGNRYTF.

The chain combines TRBV5-4 with TRBJ2-2; 8 nucleotides line up with TRBD2. The germline V gene has CDR1 SGHNT and CDR2 YYREEE (reference sequence). This CDR3 has 17 residues. The ends lost 3 bases at V and 7 bases at J; junction bases unmatched: 14. CDR3 coding DNA: TGTGCCAGCAGCTCTTCGGGGGGGGCGCACGTCGGCGGGGAGCTGTTTTTT. It codes for CASSSSGGAHVGGELFF. Filled out from reference TRBV5-4 and TRBJ2-2, the complete variable domain reads ETGVTQSPTHLIKTRGQQVTLRCSSQSGHNTVSWYQQALGQGPQFIFQYYREEENGRGNFPPRFSGLQFPNYSSELNVNALELDDSALYLCASSSSGGAHVGGELFFGEGSRLTVL.

The table lists this clone with a few counts. This chain uses TRBV2 with TRBJ1-2, with 8 bases aligning to TRBD1. V shed 8 bases and J 8 bases; nucleotides not matched to a gene: 13. Germline V lookup: CDR1 SNHLY, CDR2 FYNNEI. This CDR3 contains 14 residues. CDR3 DNA sequence: TGTGCCAGCGAGGGCGACAGGGGTTTGGTCGGCTACACCTTC. Translating it yields CASEGDRGLVGYTF.

The rearrangement joins TRBV19 to TRBJ2-1; D is unresolved. Germline CDR1 and CDR2: LNHDA and SQIVND (reference sequence). This CDR3 has 13 residues. The V end was cut by 6 bases, the J end by 4 bases, with 10 bases between. In DNA form, the CDR3 reads TGTGCCAGTAGCTTAAGAGGTTACAATGAGCAGTTCTTC. Translating gives CASSLRGYNEQFF. The variable domain in full, completed from reference TRBV19 and TRBJ2-1, reads DGGITQSPKYLFRKEGQNVTLSCEQNLNHDAMYWYRQDPGQGLRLIYYSQIVNDFQKGDIAEGYSVSREKKESFPLTVTSAQKNPTAFYLCASSLRGYNEQFFGPGTRLTVL.

This rearrangement joins TRBV28 to TRBJ1-5; TRBD1 is a possible D gene (6 bases). The CDR3 contains 15 residues. The germline V gene has CDR1 MDHEN and CDR2 SYDVKM. Trimming removed 6 bases at V and 6 bases at J, with 18 bases between. For the CDR3, the DNA is TGTGCCAGCAGCCTCAGCGGGGGGCGAGGTCAGCCCCAGCATTTT. It specifies CASSLSGGRGQPQHF.

CDR3 in amino acids: CASSSGSGRAPLHF. In DNA form, the CDR3 reads TGTGCCAGCAGTTCGGGGTCAGGGAGGGCACCCCTCCACTTT. The rearrangement joins TRBV6-5 to TRBJ1-6; tentatively, D is TRBD1 (5 bases). This CDR3 is built from 14 residues. The germline gives CDR1 MNHEY, CDR2 SVGAGI. V lost 4 bases, J lost 11 bases, and 15 bases lay in between.